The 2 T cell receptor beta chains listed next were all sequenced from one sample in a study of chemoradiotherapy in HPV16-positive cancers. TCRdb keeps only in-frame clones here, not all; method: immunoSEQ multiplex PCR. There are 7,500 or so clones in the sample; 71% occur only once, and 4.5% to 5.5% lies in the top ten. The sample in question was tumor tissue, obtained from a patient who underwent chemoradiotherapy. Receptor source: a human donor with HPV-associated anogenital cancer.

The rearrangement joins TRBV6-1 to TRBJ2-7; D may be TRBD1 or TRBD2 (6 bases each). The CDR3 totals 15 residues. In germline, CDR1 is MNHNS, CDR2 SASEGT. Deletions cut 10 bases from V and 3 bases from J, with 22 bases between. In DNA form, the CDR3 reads TGTGCCACCCTTGCCCTGGCGGGACACATCTACGAGCAGTACTTC. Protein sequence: CATLALAGHIYEQYF.

The CDR3 protein is CASSEAGTGGNEQFF. CDR3 nucleotide sequence: TGTGCCAGCAGTGAAGCCGGGACAGGGGGCAATGAGCAGTTCTTC. This chain joins TRBV6-1 and TRBJ2-1; 11 bases match TRBD1. The CDR3 has 15 amino acids. The germline gives CDR1 MNHNS, CDR2 SASEGT. After removal of 0 bases from V and 6 bases from J, the junction contained 1 base not matched to a gene.